The entry that follows covers one T cell receptor beta chain sequence. Its antigen is as yet unknown. This sample is part of a study of cytomegalovirus exposure and HLA in healthy donors. Study in general: A previous analysis identified 100 million or so unique TCR beta sequences derived from around 200 million T cells. Study-level findings and limits: It emerged from a later analysis that several of the most significant clusters appeared to be linked to common viral pathogens. In vitro work confirmed that three CMV-associated chains recognize CMV antigens. TCR beta sequences reportedly predicted most subjects' HLA-A and HLA-B alleles accurately.

The germline V and J ends were trimmed by 0 bases and 5 bases, with 11 bases remaining between them. The CDR3 covers 14 residues. Germline CDR1 reads MNHEY; CDR2 reads SVGAGI. Primers: 60 Vbeta forward and 13 Jbeta reverse. The table came from immunoSEQ multiplex PCR; TCRdb's copy has only in-frame clones and leaves some out. The sample yields roughly 140,000 clones, approximately 80% seen once. The rearrangement links TRBV6-5 to TRBJ2-7, with D possibly matching TRBD1 (5 bases). The material sequenced was PBMCs. The clonotype was recovered from a man in his forties or fifties in good health and CMV-seropositive. In DNA, the CDR3 is TGTGCCAGCAGTTACTCGCGGACATCAGACGAGCAGTACTTC. It yields the protein CASSYSRTSDEQYF.